The T cell receptor beta chain described here comes from a study of cytomegalovirus exposure and HLA in healthy donors. Study as a whole: The 95 to 150 validation repertoires used a platform that matched the one used for the approximately 690 first-cohort repertoires, as a later analysis reported. General study points: The study recorded 164 TCR beta chains that were cytomegalovirus-associated.

About this clone: Its specificity is unknown.

V trimming: 7 bases; J trimming: 4 bases; junction bases outside the gene matches: 2. From germline, CDR1 is MNHNS and CDR2 SASEGT. This CDR3 contains 15 residues. The donors were in the approximately 120-subject validation cohort; that cohort was separate from the 666-subject first cohort. Measured with immunoSEQ multiplex PCR; TCRdb has only the in-frame clones, and not every one. The sample carries about 70,000 clones, 94% recorded once. The V and J genes are TRBV6-1 and TRBJ2-2, with TRBD2 matching over 14 bases. This clonotype originated in a woman younger than 35 in good health and CMV-seropositive. The sample consisted of PBMCs. CDR3 nucleotide sequence: TGTGCCAGCATGGGACTAGCGGGAGTCACCGGGGAGCTGTTTTTT. It specifies CASMGLAGVTGELFF.